This T cell receptor beta chain was recovered during a study of beta chain features in type 1 diabetes. Study-level findings and limits: A cDNA-based sequencing approach could over-represent cells with high TCR expression. The study found moderately but significantly shorter TCRB CDR3s in all four CD4+ subsets of Type 1 diabetes patients. Resolution of whether HLA type affects TCRB rearrangement was not achieved here.

In its sample, this clone was seen a few times. Its target is not known. What was sequenced were expressed TCRB transcripts, since all of the isolated RNA had been reverse transcribed. The data were produced by immunoSEQ multiplex PCR, yet TCRdb's version contains in-frame clones alone and is incomplete. The sample records about 650,000 clones, 9.5% to 15% being singletons. The CDR3 totals 13 residues. V dropped 4 bases and J dropped 4 bases, with 13 bases sitting between them. Germline assignment: CDR1 SQVTM and CDR2 ANQGSEA. The TCR was taken from a man aged 25 to 45 with type 1 diabetes. V is TRBV29-1 and J is TRBJ2-5; D perhaps matches TRBD1 (5 bases). The sample taken for sequencing was naive CD4+ T cells from blood. CDR3: CSVVRQGGETQYF. The CDR3 nucleotides are TGCAGCGTTGTCCGGCAGGGCGGAGAGACCCAGTACTTC.